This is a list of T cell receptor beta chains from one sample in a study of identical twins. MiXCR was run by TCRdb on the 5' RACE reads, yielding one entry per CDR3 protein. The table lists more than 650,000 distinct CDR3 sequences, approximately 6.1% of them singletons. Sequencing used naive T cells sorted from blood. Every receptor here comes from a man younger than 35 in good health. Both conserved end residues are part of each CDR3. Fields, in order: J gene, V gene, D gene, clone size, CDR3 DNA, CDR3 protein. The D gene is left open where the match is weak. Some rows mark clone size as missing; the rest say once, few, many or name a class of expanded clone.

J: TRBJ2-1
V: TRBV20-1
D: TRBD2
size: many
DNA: TGCAGTGCTAGAGGTAGCGGGAGATTCTATGAGCAGTTCTTC
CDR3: CSARGSGRFYEQFF

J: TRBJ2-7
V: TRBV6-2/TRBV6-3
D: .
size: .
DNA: TGTGCCAGCAGACCACGGGGCAAGGGAAGCTACGAGCAGTACTTC
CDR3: CASRPRGKGSYEQYF

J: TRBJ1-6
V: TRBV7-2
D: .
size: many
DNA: TGTGCCAGCAGCTTAGCGCTAGGAAATTCACCCCTCCACTTT
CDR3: CASSLALGNSPLHF

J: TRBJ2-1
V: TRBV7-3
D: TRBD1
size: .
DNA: TGTGCCAGCAGCTTAGGGGTCGGGACAGGGCAACACAATGAGCAGTTCTTC
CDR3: CASSLGVGTGQHNEQFF

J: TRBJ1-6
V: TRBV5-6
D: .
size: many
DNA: TGTGCCAGCAGCTCCACATCGGCAGATTCACCCCTCCACTTT
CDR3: CASSSTSADSPLHF

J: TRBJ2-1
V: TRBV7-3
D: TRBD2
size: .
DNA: TGTGCCAGCAGCCTCCAACGGACTAGCGGGACCCATGAGCAGTTCTTC
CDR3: CASSLQRTSGTHEQFF

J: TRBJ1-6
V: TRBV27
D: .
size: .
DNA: TGTGCCAGCAGTTTAGTGGACAGCTTTTCACCCCTCCACTTT
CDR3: CASSLVDSFSPLHF

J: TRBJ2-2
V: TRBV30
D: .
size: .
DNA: TGTGCCTGCGCCACTGGTTTAAGACAGCTTAACACCGGGGAGCTGTTTTTT
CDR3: CACATGLRQLNTGELFF

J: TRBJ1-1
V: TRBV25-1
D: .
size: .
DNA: TGTGCCAGCAGTGAATTTTCGAAGGGGCCCGTGAACACTGAAGCTTTCTTT
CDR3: CASSEFSKGPVNTEAFF

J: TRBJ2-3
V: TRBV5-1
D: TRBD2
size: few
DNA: TGCGCCAGCAGCTTGGCGCGGCTAGCGGGAGTGGATACGCAGTATTTT
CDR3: CASSLARLAGVDTQYF

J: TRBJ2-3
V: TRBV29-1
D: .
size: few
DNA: TGCAGCGTTGTCCAGCGGAGCACAGATACGCAGTATTTT
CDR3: CSVVQRSTDTQYF

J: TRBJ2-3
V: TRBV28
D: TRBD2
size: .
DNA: TGTGCCAGCAGTTTATATAGCGGGAGGGGCACAGATACGCAGTATTTT
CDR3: CASSLYSGRGTDTQYF

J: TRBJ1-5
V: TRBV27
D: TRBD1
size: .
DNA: TGTGCCAGCAGTTCGACAGGGACACCCCAGCATTTT
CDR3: CASSSTGTPQHF

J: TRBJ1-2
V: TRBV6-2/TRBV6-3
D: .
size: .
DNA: TGTGCCAGCAGCCTCGTTTGGCATTACACCTTC
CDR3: CASSLVWHYTF

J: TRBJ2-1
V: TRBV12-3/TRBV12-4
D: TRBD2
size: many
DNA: TGTGCCAGCACCTCCCGGGCTAGCGGATACAATGAGCAGTTCTTC
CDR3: CASTSRASGYNEQFF

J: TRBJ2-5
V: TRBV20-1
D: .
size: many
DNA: TGCAGTGCTAGAGATCTTCGGTCACAAGAGACCCAGTACTTC
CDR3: CSARDLRSQETQYF

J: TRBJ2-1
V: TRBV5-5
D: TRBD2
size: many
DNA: TGTGCCAGCAGCACGTGGAGCGGGAGGGCCGATGAGCAGTTCTTC
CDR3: CASSTWSGRADEQFF

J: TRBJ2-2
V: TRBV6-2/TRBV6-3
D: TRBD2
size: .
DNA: TGTGCCAGCAGCCGCCCGGGACTAGCGGCGAACACCGGGGAGCTGTTTTTT
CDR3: CASSRPGLAANTGELFF

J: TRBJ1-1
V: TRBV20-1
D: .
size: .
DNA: TGCAGTGCGAGCGGCAGTCAGAACACTGAAGCTTTCTTT
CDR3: CSASGSQNTEAFF

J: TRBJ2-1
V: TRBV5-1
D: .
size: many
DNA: TGCGCCAGCAGCTTGGAAAGGTTGGAGATTGAGCAGTTCTTC
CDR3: CASSLERLEIEQFF

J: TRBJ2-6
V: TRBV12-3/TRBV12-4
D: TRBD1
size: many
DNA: TGTGCCAGCAGAAATACCCGGGACAGCTCTGGGGCCAACGTCCTGACTTTC
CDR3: CASRNTRDSSGANVLTF

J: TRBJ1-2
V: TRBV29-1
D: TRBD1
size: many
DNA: TGCAGCGCCGAGACAGGGGGCCGTGGCTACACCTTC
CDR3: CSAETGGRGYTF

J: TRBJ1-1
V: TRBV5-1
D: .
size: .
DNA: TGCGCCAGCAGCTTGGCGCCAGGGAAAACTGAAGCTTTCTTT
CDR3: CASSLAPGKTEAFF

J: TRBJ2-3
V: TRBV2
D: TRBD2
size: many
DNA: TGTGCCAGCAAGCCCAGCGGGACCACAGATACGCAGTATTTT
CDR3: CASKPSGTTDTQYF

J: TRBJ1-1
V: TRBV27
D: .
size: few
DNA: TGTGCCAGCAGTTCCCACAGATGGGGGGTGATCACTGAAGCTTTCTTT
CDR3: CASSSHRWGVITEAFF

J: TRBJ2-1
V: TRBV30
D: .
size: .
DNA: TGTGCCTGGAGTTTTGGGGGCCTCTCCTACAATGAGCAGTTCTTC
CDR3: CAWSFGGLSYNEQFF

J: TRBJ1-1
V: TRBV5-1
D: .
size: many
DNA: TGCGCCAGCAGCCTCCCACAGCCGAACACTGAAGCTTTCTTT
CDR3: CASSLPQPNTEAFF

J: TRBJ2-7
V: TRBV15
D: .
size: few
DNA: TGTGCCACCAGCAGAGATAATAGTCTACGGGAGCAGTACTTC
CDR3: CATSRDNSLREQYF

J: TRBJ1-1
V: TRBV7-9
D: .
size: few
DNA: TGTGCCAGCACCCCCCCCGGGGCGAACACTGAAGCTTTCTTT
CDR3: CASTPPGANTEAFF